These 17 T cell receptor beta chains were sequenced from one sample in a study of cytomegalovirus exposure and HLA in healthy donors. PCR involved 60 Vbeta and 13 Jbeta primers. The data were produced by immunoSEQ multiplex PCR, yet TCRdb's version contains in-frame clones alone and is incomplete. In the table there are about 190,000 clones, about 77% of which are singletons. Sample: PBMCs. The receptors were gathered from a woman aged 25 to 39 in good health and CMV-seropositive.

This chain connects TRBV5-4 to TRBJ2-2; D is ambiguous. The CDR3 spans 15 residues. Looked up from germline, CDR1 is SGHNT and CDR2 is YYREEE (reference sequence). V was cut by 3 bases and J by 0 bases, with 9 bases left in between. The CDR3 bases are TGTGCCAGCAGCTCCGAGGTAGCGAACACCGGGGAGCTGTTTTTT. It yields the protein CASSSEVANTGELFF. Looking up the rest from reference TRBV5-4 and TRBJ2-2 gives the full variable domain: ETGVTQSPTHLIKTRGQQVTLRCSSQSGHNTVSWYQQALGQGPQFIFQYYREEENGRGNFPPRFSGLQFPNYSSELNVNALELDDSALYLCASSSEVANTGELFFGEGSRLTVL.

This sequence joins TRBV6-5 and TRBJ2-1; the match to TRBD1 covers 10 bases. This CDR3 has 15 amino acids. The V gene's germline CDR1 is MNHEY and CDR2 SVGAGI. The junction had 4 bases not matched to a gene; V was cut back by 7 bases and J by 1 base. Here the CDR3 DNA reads TGTGCCAGCATTAGACAGGGGGCGTCCTACAATGAGCAGTTCTTC. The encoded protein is CASIRQGASYNEQFF.

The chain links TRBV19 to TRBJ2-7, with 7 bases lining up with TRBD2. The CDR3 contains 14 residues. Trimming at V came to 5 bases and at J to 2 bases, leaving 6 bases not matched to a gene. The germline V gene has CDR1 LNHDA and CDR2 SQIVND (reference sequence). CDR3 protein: CASSEAGDTYEQYF. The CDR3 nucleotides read TGTGCCAGTAGTGAGGCGGGGGATACCTACGAGCAGTACTTC.

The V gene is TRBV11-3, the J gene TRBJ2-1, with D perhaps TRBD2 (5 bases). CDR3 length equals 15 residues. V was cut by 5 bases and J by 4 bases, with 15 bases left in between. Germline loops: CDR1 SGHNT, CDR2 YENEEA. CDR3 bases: TGTGCCAGCAGCGAGTCCAGCGGATCTTACAATGAGCAGTTCTTC. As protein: CASSESSGSYNEQFF. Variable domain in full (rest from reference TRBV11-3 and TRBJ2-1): EAGVVQSPRYKIIEKKQPVAFWCNPISGHNTLYWYLQNLGQGPELLIRYENEEAVDDSQLPKDRFSAERLKGVDSTLKIQPAELGDSAVYLCASSESSGSYNEQFFGPGTRLTVL.

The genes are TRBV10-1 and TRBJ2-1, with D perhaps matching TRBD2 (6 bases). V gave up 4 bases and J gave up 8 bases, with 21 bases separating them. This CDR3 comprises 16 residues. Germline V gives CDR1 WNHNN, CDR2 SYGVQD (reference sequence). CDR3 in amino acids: CASSVCRENTGDEQFF. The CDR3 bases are TGCGCCAGCAGTGTTTGTCGGGAGAATACAGGTGATGAGCAGTTCTTC.

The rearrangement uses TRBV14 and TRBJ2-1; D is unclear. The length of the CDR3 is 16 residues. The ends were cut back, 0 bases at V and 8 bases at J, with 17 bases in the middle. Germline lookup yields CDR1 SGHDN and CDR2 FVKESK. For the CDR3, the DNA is TGTGCCAGCAGCCAAGAGGTCCGTCCTAACTTCGATGAGCAGTTCTTC. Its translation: CASSQEVRPNFDEQFF.

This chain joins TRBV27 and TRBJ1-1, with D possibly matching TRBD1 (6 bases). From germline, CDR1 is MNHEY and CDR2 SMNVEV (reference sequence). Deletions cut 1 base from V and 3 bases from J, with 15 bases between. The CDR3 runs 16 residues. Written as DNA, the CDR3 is TGTGCCAGCAGTTTATGGTGGGGGCAGAGGGACACTGAAGCTTTCTTT. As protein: CASSLWWGQRDTEAFF.

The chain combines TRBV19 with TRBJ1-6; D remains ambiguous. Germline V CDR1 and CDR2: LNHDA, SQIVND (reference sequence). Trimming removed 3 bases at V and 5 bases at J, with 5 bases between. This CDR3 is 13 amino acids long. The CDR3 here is CASSIIDNSPLHF. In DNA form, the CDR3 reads TGTGCCAGTAGTATTATAGATAATTCACCCCTCCACTTT.

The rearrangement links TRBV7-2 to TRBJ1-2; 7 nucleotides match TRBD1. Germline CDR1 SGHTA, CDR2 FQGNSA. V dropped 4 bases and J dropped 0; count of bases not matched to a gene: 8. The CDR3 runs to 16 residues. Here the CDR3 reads CASSSRQGRSNYGYTF. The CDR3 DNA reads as TGTGCCAGCAGCTCGAGACAGGGAAGGTCTAACTATGGCTACACCTTC.

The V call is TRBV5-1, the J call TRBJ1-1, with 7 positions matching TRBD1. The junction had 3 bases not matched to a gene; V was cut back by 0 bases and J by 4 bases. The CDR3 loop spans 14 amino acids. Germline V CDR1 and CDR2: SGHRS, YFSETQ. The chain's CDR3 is CASSLEAGGTEAFF. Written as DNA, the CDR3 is TGCGCCAGCAGCTTGGAGGCAGGGGGCACTGAAGCTTTCTTT.

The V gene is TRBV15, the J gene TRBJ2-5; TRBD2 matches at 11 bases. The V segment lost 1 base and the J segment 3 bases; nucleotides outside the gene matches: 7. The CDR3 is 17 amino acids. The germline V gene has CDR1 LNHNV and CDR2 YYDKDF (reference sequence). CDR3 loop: CATSRASLAGGEETQYF. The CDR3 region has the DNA TGTGCCACCAGCAGAGCCTCCCTAGCGGGAGGAGAAGAGACCCAGTACTTC.

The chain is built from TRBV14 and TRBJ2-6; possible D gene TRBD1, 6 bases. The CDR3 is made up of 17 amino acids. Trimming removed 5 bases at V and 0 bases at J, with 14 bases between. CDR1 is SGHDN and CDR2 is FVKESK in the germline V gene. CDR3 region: CASSARQDGSGANVLTF. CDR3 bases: TGTGCCAGCAGCGCACGACAGGACGGCTCTGGGGCCAACGTCCTGACTTTC.

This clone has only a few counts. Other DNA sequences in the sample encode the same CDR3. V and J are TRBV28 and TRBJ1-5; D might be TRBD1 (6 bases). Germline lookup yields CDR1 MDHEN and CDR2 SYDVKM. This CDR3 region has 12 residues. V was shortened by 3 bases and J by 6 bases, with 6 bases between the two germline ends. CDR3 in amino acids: CASSLTGQPQHF. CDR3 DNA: TGTGCCAGCAGTTTGACAGGTCAGCCCCAGCATTTT. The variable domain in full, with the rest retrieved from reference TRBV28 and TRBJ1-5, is DVKVTQSSRYLVKRTGEKVFLECVQDMDHENMFWYRQDPGLGLRLIYFSYDVKMKEKGDIPEGYSVSREKKERFSLILESASTNQTSMYLCASSLTGQPQHFGDGTRLSIL.

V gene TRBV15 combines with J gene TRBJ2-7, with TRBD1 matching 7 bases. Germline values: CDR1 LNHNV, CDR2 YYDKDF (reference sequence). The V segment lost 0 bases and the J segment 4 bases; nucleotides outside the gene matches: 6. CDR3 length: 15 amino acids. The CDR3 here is CATSRDGDRIYEQYF. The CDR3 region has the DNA TGTGCCACCAGCAGAGATGGGGACAGAATTTACGAGCAGTACTTC. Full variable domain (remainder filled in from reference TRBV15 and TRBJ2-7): DAMVIQNPRYQVTQFGKPVTLSCSQTLNHNVMYWYQQKSSQAPKLLFHYYDKDFNNEADTPDNFQSRRPNTSFCFLDIRSPGLGDTAMYLCATSRDGDRIYEQYFGPGTRLTVT.

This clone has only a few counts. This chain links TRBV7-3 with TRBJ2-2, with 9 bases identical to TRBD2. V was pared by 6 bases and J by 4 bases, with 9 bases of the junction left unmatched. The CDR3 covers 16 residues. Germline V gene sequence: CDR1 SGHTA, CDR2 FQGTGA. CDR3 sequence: CASSPNAGGSTGELFF. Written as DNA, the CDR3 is TGTGCCAGCAGTCCTAATGCGGGGGGGAGCACCGGGGAGCTGTTTTTT.

The CDR3 DNA reads TGTGCCAGCAGTTTGGGCAGGGTAGACTATGGCTACACCTTC. It translates to CASSLGRVDYGYTF. The genes are TRBV28 and TRBJ1-2; a possible D gene is TRBD1 (5 bases). Trimming removed 3 bases from V and 3 bases from J, with 11 bases in between. CDR1 is MDHEN, CDR2 SYDVKM, per germline. The CDR3 spans 14 residues.

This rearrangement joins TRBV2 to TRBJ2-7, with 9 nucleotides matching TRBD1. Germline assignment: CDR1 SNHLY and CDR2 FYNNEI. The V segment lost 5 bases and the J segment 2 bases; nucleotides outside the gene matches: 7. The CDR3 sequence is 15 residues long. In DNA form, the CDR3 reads TGTGCCAGCAGTTCGGGACAGGGATTTGCCTACGAGCAGTACTTC. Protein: CASSSGQGFAYEQYF.